This T cell receptor (beta chain) was recovered during a study of CD8 T cells in Susac syndrome. TEMRA cells were FACS-enriched, unlike CD8+ and CD4+ T cells, which were negatively isolated. Random-hexamer reverse transcription was applied to about 0.45 to 1 ug RNA. One entry per CDR3 protein, called by TCRdb with MiXCR from the immunoSEQ multiplex PCR reads. The table includes over 120,000 distinct CDR3 sequences, around 94% detected once. This CDR3 region has 14 residues. Per the germline V gene, CDR1 is MDHEN and CDR2 is SYDVKM. J was trimmed by 9 bases and V by 6 bases; bases with no gene match: 11.

Sequencing was done on a sample of CD4+ T cells from PBMCs. This rearrangement joins TRBV28 to TRBJ1-2; 9 nucleotides align to TRBD1. This sequence originates from a human donor in good health. CDR3 coding DNA: TGTGCCAGCAGCAATACAGGGGGCGCGTATCGCTACACCTTC. This encodes CASSNTGGAYRYTF.